This is a list of T cell receptor beta chains from one sample in a study of human T cells and chemical hapten exposure. TCRdb used MiXCR to reprocess the RACE reads, holding one entry per CDR3 protein. This table holds 150,000 to 200,000 distinct CDR3 sequences, about 31% found once. This material consisted of whole blood, taken in connection with sensitization to the hapten diphenylcyclopropenone (DPC). The receptor set was obtained from a woman aged 25-40 years with alopecia areata. Some clones in this sample may be carry-over from other donors' samples. The CDR3 runs from the conserved cysteine through the conserved F or W. A D gene is named only where the DNA matches it firmly. Some rows have no size entry. The others give once, few or many, or a class for an expanded clone.

NA,TRBV15,few,16,TRBJ1-2,CATRLSGGLANYGYTF,TGTGCCACCAGGTTGAGTGGAGGCTTAGCTAACTATGGCTACACCTTC
TRBD2,TRBV7-7,NA,16,TRBJ2-2,CASSPDSGGPTGELFF,TGTGCTAGCAGCCCTGACTCGGGAGGGCCAACCGGGGAGCTGTTTTTT
NA,TRBV27,NA,12,TRBJ1-5,CASSTVNQPQHF,TGTGCCAGCAGTACAGTCAATCAGCCCCAGCATTTT
TRBD2,TRBV7-7,few,16,TRBJ2-5,CASSWGLAAGQETQYF,TGTGCCAGCAGTTGGGGACTAGCGGCGGGGCAAGAGACCCAGTACTTC
TRBD1,TRBV20-1,few,15,TRBJ2-5,CSASPLGTGEETQYF,TGCAGTGCTAGCCCGCTTGGGACAGGGGAAGAGACCCAGTACTTC
NA,TRBV7-9,NA,13,TRBJ2-3,CASDSGSTDTQYF,TGTGCCAGCGACAGCGGCAGCACAGATACGCAGTATTTT
NA,TRBV30,few,14,TRBJ1-1,CAWTHRGGRDEAFF,TGTGCCTGGACTCATCGGGGAGGTCGGGATGAAGCTTTCTTT
TRBD2,TRBV5-1,NA,16,TRBJ2-1,CASSFGREAPYNEQFF,TGCGCCAGCAGCTTTGGACGGGAGGCCCCCTACAATGAGCAGTTCTTC
NA,TRBV28,NA,16,TRBJ2-2,CASSLFSLGGAGELFF,TGTGCCAGCAGTTTATTTAGTCTAGGTGGAGCCGGGGAGCTGTTTTTT
TRBD2,TRBV5-1,NA,14,TRBJ2-7,CASSSTSGTHEQYF,TGCGCCAGCAGCTCTACTAGCGGTACACACGAGCAGTACTTC
TRBD1,TRBV4-1,NA,15,TRBJ1-4,CASSQVTGVEEKLFF,TGCGCCAGCAGCCAAGTTACAGGGGTGGAAGAAAAACTGTTTTTT
NA,TRBV28,NA,15,TRBJ2-7,CASTTSAEITYEQYF,TGTGCCAGCACCACCTCGGCCGAGATTACCTACGAGCAGTACTTC
TRBD2,TRBV29-1,NA,15,TRBJ2-3,CSVVSSGSGWDTQYF,TGCAGCGTTGTGTCTAGCGGGAGCGGGTGGGATACGCAGTATTTT
NA,TRBV29-1,few,11,TRBJ1-1,CSGTTGAEAFF,TGCAGCGGGACGACTGGGGCTGAAGCTTTCTTT
TRBD1,TRBV7-2,NA,16,TRBJ2-6,CASSPRQGAGANVLTF,TGTGCCAGCAGCCCCAGGCAGGGGGCTGGGGCCAACGTCCTGACTTTC
NA,TRBV5-5,few,16,TRBJ2-6,CASSSIGGTGANVLTF,TGTGCCAGCAGCTCCATTGGGGGTACTGGGGCCAACGTCCTGACTTTC
NA,TRBV2,many,13,TRBJ2-5,CASSLLLQETQYF,TGTGCCAGCAGCCTCCTACTACAAGAGACCCAGTACTTC
NA,TRBV11-2,NA,15,TRBJ1-1,CASSLRGTWNTEAFF,TGTGCCAGCAGCCTCCGGGGCACTTGGAACACTGAAGCTTTCTTT
TRBD2,TRBV9,NA,15,TRBJ2-3,CASSVGAGGGDTQYF,TGTGCCAGCAGCGTAGGAGCGGGGGGCGGGGATACGCAGTATTTT
TRBD1,TRBV5-1,NA,14,TRBJ2-7,CASSLGTGAYEQYF,TGCGCCAGCAGCTTGGGGACAGGCGCCTACGAGCAGTACTTC